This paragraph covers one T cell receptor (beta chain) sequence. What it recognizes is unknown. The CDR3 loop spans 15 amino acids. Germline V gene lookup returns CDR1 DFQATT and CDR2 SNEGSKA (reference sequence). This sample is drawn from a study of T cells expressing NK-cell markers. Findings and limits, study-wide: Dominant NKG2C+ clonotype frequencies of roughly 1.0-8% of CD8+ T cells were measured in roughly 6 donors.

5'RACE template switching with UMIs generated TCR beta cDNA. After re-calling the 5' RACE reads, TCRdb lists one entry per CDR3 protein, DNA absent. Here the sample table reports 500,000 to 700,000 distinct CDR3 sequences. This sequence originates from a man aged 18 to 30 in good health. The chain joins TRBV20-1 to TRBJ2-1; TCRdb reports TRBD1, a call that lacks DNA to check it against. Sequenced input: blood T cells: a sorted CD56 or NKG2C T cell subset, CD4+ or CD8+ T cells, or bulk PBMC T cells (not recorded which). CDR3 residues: CSASPAGYSYNEQFF.